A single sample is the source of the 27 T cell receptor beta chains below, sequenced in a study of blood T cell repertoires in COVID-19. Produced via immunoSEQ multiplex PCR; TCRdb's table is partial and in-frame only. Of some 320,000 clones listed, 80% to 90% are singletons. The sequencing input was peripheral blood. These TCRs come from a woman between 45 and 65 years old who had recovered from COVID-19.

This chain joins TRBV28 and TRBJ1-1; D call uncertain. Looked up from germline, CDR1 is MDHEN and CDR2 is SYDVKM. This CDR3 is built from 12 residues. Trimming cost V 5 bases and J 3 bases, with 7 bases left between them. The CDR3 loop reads CASSGPHTEAFF. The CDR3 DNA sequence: TGTGCCAGCAGTGGGCCGCACACTGAAGCTTTCTTT.

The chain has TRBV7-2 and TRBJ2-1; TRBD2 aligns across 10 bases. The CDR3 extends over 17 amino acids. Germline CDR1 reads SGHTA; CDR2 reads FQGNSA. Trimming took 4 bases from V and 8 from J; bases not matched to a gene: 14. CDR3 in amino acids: CASSSQFKRGGEYEQFF. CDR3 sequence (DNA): TGTGCCAGCAGCTCCCAATTTAAGCGGGGGGGCGAGTATGAGCAGTTCTTC.

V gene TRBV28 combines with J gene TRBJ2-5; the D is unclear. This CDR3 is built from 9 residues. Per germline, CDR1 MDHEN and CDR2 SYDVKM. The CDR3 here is CATAATQYF. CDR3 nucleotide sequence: TGTGCGACCGCGGCGACCCAGTACTTC.

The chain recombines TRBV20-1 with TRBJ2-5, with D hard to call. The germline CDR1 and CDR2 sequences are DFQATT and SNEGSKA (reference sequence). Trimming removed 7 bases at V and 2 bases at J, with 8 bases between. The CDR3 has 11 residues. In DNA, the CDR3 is TGCAGTGACCTGACTCAAGAGACCCAGTACTTC. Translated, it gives CSDLTQETQYF.

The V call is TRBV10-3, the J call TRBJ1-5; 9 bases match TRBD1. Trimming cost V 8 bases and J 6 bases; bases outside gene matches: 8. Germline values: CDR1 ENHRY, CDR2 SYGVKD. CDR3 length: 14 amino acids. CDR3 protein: CAIQQGAQAQPQHF. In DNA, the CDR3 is TGTGCCATCCAACAGGGGGCTCAGGCTCAGCCCCAGCATTTT.

This chain's CDR3 is CSVDTPWTHDTEAFF. The CDR3 region has the DNA TGCAGCGTCGACACACCATGGACACACGACACTGAAGCTTTCTTT. The chain employs TRBV29-1 and TRBJ1-1; the D gene is possibly TRBD1 (5 bases). This CDR3 is 15 amino acids long. The V end lost 6 bases, the J end lost 3 bases, and 20 bases lay between the germline ends. Germline CDR1 and CDR2: SQVTM and ANQGSEA.

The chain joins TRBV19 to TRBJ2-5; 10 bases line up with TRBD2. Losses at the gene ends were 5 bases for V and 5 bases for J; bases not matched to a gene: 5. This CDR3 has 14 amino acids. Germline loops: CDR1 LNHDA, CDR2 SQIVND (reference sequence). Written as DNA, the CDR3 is TGTGCCAGTAGTGCCCTAGCGGGAGCGGAGACCCAGTACTTC. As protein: CASSALAGAETQYF.

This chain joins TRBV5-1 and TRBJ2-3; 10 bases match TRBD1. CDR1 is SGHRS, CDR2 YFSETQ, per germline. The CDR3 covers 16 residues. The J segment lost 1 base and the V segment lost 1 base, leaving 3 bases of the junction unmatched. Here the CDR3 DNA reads TGCGCCAGCAGCTTGTCTGGGACAGGGGGCACAGATACGCAGTATTTT. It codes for CASSLSGTGGTDTQYF.

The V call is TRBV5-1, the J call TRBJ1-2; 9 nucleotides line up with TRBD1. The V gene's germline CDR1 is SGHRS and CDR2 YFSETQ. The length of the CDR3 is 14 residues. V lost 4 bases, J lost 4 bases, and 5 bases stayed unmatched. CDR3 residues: CASSTGQGTYGYTF. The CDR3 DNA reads TGCGCCAGCAGCACGGGACAGGGAACCTATGGCTACACCTTC.

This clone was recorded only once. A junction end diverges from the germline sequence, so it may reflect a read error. For the CDR3, the DNA is TGTGCTAGCAGCTCGGGACTTAGCAGGGAGACCCAGTACTTC. It yields the protein CASSSGLSRETQYF. The chain couples TRBV7-7 to TRBJ2-5, with TRBD2 as a possible D gene (6 bases). Germline CDR1 and CDR2: SSHAT and FNYEAQ (reference sequence). This CDR3 has 14 residues. Based on the CDR3 plus reference TRBV7-7 and TRBJ2-5, the full variable domain is GAGVSQSPRYKVTKRGQDVTLRCDPISSHATLYWYQQALGQGPEFLTYFNYEAQPDKSGLPSDRFSAERPEGSISTLTIQRTEQRDSAMYRCASSSGLSRETQYFGPGTRLLVL.

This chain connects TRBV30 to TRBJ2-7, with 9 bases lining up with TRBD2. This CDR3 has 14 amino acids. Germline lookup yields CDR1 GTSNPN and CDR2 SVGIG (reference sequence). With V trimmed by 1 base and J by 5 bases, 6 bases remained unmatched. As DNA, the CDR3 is TGTGCCTGGAGTGACCTAGCGGGATTCAACGAGCAGTACTTC. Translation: CAWSDLAGFNEQYF.

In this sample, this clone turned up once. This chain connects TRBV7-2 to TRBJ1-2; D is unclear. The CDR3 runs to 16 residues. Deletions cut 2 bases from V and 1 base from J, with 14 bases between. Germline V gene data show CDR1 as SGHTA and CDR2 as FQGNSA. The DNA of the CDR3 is TGTGCCAGCAGCTTATCTTACCAGGTCCTTAACTATGGCTACACCTTC. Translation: CASSLSYQVLNYGYTF. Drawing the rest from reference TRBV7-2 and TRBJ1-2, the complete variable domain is GAGVSQSPSNKVTEKGKDVELRCDPISGHTALYWYRQSLGQGLEFLIYFQGNSAPDKSGLPSDRFSAERTGGSVSTLTIQRTQQEDSAVYLCASSLSYQVLNYGYTFGSGTRLTVV.

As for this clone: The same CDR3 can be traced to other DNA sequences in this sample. The CDR3: CASSLANQETQYF. CDR3 DNA: TGTGCCAGCAGCTTGGCTAATCAAGAGACCCAGTACTTC. The chain recombines TRBV5-4 with TRBJ2-5; D is unclear. The CDR3 is 13 amino acids. Between the trimmed V and J ends, which lost 0 bases and 2 bases, there was a span of 5 bases. In germline, CDR1 is SGHNT, CDR2 YYREEE (reference sequence).

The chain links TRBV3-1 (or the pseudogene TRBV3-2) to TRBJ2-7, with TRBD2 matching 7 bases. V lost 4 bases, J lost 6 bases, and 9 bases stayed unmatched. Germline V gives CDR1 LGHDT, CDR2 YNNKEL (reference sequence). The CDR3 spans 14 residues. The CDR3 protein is CASSPAGASSEQYF. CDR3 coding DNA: TGTGCCAGCAGCCCGGCGGGAGCTTCGTCCGAGCAGTACTTC.

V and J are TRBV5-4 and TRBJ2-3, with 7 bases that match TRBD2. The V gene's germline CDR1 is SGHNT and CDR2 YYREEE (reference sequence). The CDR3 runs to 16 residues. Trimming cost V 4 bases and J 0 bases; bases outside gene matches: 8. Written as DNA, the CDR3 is TGTGCCAGCAGCCCCTCTCTAGCGGCTAGCACAGATACGCAGTATTTT. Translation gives CASSPSLAASTDTQYF.

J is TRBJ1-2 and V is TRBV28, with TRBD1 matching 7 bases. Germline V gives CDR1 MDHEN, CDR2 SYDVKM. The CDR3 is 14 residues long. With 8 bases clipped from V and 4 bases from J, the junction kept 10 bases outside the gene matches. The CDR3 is CASGQQGHFYGYTF. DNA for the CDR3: TGTGCCAGCGGTCAACAGGGGCACTTCTATGGCTACACCTTC.

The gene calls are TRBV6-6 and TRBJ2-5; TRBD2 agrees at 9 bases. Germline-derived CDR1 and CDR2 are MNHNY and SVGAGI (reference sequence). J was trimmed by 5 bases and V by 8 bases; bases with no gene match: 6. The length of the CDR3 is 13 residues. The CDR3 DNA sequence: TGTGCCAGCGCGGGAGGGCTTTACGAGACCCAGTACTTC. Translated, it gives CASAGGLYETQYF.

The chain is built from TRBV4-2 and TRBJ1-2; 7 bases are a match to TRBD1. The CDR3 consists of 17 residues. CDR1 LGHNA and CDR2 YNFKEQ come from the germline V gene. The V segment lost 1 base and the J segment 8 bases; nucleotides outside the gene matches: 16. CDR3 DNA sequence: TGTGCCAGCAGCCAAGGCCCCGGGACAGAACAGAACATGGGCTACACCTTC. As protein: CASSQGPGTEQNMGYTF.

CDR3 region: CASSEGAYEQYF. The CDR3 DNA reads as TGTGCCAGCAGCGAAGGGGCCTACGAGCAGTACTTC. The chain joins TRBV7-2 to TRBJ2-7; perhaps TRBD1 as D (5 bases). The ends were cut back, 5 bases at V and 2 bases at J, with 7 bases in the middle. The CDR3 consists of 12 residues. The germline V gene has CDR1 SGHTA and CDR2 FQGNSA.

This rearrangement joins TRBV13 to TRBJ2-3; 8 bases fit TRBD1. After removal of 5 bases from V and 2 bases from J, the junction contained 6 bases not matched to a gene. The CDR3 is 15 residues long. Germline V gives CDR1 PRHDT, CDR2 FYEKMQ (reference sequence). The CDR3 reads CASSPRTGPTDTQYF. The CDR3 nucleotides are TGTGCCAGCAGCCCTAGGACAGGGCCCACAGATACGCAGTATTTT.

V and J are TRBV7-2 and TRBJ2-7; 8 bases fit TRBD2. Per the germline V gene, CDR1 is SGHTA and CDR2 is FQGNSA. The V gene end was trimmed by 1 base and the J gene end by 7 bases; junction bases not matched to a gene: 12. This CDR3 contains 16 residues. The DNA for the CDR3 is TGTGCCAGCAGCTTAGTGGGCCCGGGAGGGGTTGGGGAGCAGTACTTC. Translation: CASSLVGPGGVGEQYF.

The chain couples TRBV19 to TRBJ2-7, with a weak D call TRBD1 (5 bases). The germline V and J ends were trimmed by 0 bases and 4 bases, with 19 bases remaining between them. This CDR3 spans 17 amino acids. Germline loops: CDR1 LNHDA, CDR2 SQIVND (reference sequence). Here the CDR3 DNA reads TGTGCCAGTAGTATAGACGGTCCCGACGCTAGGGGATACGAGCAGTACTTC. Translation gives CASSIDGPDARGYEQYF.

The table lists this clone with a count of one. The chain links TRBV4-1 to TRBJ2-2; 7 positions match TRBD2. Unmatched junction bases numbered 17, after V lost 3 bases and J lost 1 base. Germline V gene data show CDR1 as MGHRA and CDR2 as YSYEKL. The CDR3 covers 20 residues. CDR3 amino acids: CASSQDPSLAADKNTGELFF. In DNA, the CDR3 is TGCGCCAGCAGCCAGGACCCTTCTCTAGCGGCAGACAAGAACACCGGGGAGCTGTTTTTT.

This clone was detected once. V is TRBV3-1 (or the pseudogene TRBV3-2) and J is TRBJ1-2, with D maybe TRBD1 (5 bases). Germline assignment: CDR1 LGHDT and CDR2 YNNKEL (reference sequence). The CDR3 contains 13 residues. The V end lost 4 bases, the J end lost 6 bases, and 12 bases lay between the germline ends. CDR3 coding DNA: TGTGCCAGCAGCCCAGCCCGGGGGAATGGCTACACCTTC. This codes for CASSPARGNGYTF.

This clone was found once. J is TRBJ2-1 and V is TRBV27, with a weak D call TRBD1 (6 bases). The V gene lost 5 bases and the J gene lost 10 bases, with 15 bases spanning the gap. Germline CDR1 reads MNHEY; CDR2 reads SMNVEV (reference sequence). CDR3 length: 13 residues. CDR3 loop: CASSPTGFREQFF. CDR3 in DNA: TGTGCCAGCAGTCCAACAGGGTTTAGGGAGCAGTTCTTC.

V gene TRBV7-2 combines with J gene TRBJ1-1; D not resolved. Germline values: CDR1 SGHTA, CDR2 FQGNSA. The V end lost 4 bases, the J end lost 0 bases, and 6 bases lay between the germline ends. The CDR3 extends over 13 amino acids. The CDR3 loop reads CASSYTLNTEAFF. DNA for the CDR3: TGTGCCAGCAGCTATACATTGAACACTGAAGCTTTCTTT.

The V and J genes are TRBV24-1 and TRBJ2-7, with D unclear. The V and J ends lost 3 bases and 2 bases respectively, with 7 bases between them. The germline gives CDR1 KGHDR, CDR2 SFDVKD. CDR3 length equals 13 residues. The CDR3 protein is CATSDPHTYEQYF. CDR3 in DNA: TGTGCCACCAGTGATCCTCACACCTACGAGCAGTACTTC.